Sequencing of this T cell receptor beta chain was carried out in a study of T cell responses to AZD1222 COVID-19 vaccine. The wider study: Combined were second doses at about 4 or about 12 weeks.

Study conclusions and caveats: Seropositivity was recorded at baseline in only a handful of AZD1222 recipients. Repertoire sampling happened only post peak T cell response. Most donors were white British, females outnumbered males, and clonal diversity was possibly underestimated.

Some clones are missing from TCRdb's copy, which holds only in-frame ones; the method was immunoSEQ multiplex PCR. The sample carries 150,000 to 200,000 clones, around 90% recorded once. CDR1 is MNHNY and CDR2 is SVGAGI in the germline V gene (reference sequence). The CDR3 runs to 17 residues. The V and J ends lost 5 bases and 0 bases respectively, with 16 bases between them. As regards this clone: Its antigen is unidentified.

The chain uses TRBV6-6 and TRBJ2-2; a weak D match, TRBD1 (6 bases). The specimen was peripheral blood, collected on day 0 of AZD1222 vaccination. The receptor was derived from an adult in good health. CDR3 nucleotides: TGTGCCAGCAGTCTCCTCGGACAGACAGCGAACACCGGGGAGCTGTTTTTT. This sequence encodes CASSLLGQTANTGELFF.